This T cell receptor (beta chain) was observed in a study of T cells in Graves' hyperthyroidism and ophthalmopathy. Amplified TCR beta CDR3 regions derived from RNA transcripts. In the first-round RT-PCR of the TCR CDR3, the HTBI primer set was used. In TCRdb, the multiplex PCR reads were re-called with MiXCR into one record per CDR3 protein. The table lists some 350,000 distinct CDR3 sequences, approximately 15% of them singletons. Overall study results and limits: A model of 13 V-J pairs discriminated ophthalmopathy from stable hyperthyroidism. Prediction of ophthalmopathy progression came a median around 6.1 months pre-onset.

V was clipped by 3 bases and J by 8 bases, with 8 bases between them. Germline values: CDR1 SGHTA, CDR2 FQGTGA. CDR3 length: 13 residues. Uncontrolled infection, other autoimmune disease, pregnancy or lactation barred patients from enrollment. This clonotype was seen only a few times. What it binds is not known. This TCR was sampled from a woman aged 18-29 years with Graves' hyperthyroidism that later progressed to Graves' ophthalmopathy. The rearrangement joins TRBV7-3 to TRBJ1-6; D is ambiguous. Sequenced input: blood. DNA of the CDR3: TGTGCCAGCAGCTTTCTTCTTGATTCACCCCTCCACTTT. Protein product: CASSFLLDSPLHF.